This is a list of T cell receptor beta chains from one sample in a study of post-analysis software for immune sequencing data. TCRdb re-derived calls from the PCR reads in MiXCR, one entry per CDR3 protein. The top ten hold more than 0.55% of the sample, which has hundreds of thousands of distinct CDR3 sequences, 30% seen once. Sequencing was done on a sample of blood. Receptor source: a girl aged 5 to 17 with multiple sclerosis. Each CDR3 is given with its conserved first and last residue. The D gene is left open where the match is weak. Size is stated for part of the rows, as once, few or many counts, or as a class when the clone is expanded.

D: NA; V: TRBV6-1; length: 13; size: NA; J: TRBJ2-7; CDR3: CASGGRILLEQYF; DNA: TGTGCCAGCGGGGGCAGGATCCTGCTCGAGCAGTACTTC
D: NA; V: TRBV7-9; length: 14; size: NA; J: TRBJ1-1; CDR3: CASQSVGANTEAFF; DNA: TGTGCCAGCCAGTCCGTGGGGGCGAACACTGAAGCTTTCTTT
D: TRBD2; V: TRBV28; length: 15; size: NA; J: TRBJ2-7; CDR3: CASSLGGGRIGEQYF; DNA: TGTGCCAGCAGTTTAGGCGGCGGGAGGATAGGGGAGCAGTACTTC
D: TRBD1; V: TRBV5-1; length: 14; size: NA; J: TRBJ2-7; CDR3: CANSLRDRADEQYF; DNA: TGCGCCAACAGCCTCCGGGACAGGGCGGACGAGCAGTACTTC
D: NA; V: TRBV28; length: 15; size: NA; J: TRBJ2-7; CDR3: CASTTLQGSRYEQYF; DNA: TGTGCCAGCACCACTCTCCAGGGTTCTCGTTACGAGCAGTACTTC
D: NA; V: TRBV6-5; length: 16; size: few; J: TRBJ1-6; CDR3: CASSYLAAGLNSPLHF; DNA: TGTGCCAGCAGTTACTTGGCGGCAGGCTTGAATTCACCCCTCCACTTT
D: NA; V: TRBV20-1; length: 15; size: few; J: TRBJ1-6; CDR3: CSARDPGGRYSPLHF; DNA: TGCAGTGCTAGAGATCCCGGCGGGAGATATTCACCCCTCCACTTT
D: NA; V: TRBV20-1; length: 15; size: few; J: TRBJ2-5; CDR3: CSARGGGGQQETQYF; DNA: TGCAGTGCTAGAGGTGGTGGGGGGCAACAAGAGACCCAGTACTTC
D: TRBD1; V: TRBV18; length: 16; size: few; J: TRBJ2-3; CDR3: CASSPTGGQSTDTQYF; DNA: TGTGCCAGCTCACCGACAGGGGGTCAAAGCACAGATACGCAGTATTTT
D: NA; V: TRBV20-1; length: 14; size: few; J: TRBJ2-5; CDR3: CSARDRRTQETQYF; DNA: TGCAGTGCTAGAGATCGCAGGACTCAAGAGACCCAGTACTTC
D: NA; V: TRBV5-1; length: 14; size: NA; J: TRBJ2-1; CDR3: CASSIGDRGNEQFF; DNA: TGCGCCAGCAGCATTGGGGATCGAGGCAATGAGCAGTTCTTC
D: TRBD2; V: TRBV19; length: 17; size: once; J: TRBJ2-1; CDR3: CASSPLVAGSSYNEQFF; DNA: TGTGCCAGTAGTCCCCTCGTAGCGGGGAGCTCCTACAATGAGCAGTTCTTC
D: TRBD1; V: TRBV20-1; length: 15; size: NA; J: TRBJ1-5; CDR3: CSARPWTGWDQPQHF; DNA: TGCAGTGCTAGACCGTGGACAGGGTGGGATCAGCCCCAGCATTTT
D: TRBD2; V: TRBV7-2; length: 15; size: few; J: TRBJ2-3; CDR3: CASSLVSLAGDTQYF; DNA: TGTGCCAGCAGCTTAGTATCTCTAGCGGGAGATACGCAGTATTTT
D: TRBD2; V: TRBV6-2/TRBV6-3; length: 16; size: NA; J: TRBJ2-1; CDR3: CASSSEASGAYNEQFF; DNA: TGTGCCAGCAGCTCCGAGGCTAGCGGGGCGTACAATGAGCAGTTCTTC
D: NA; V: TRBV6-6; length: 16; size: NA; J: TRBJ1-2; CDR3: CASSYTQPTQTGGYTF; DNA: TGTGCCAGCAGTTACACCCAGCCCACACAAACAGGTGGCTACACCTTC
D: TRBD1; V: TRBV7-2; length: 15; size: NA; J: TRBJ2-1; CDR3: CASSLGRQGYNEQFF; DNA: TGTGCCAGCAGCTTAGGGAGACAGGGGTACAATGAGCAGTTCTTC
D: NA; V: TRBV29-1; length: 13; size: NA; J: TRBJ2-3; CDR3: CSVQTGRTDTQYF; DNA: TGCAGCGTTCAGACAGGCCGCACAGATACGCAGTATTTT
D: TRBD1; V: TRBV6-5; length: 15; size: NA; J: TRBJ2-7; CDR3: CAGSRGTGGGYEQYF; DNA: TGTGCCGGCAGTAGAGGGACAGGGGGCGGGTACGAGCAGTACTTC